These 3 T cell receptor beta chains came from one sample sequenced in a study of siplizumab effects on memory and regulatory T cells. Assay used: immunoSEQ multiplex PCR; TCRdb lists only in-frame clones, some missing. Of approximately 120,000 clones listed, around 95% are singletons. The source material was non-Treg CD4+ T cells sorted from blood. The source of these receptors is a human donor in good health.

The V gene is TRBV21-1, the J gene TRBJ2-1; the table's D call, TRBD1, has no DNA check behind it. TRBV21-1 is noted as a pseudogene. This CDR3 has 15 amino acids. This CDR3 reads CASSAPTGQYNEQFF. In DNA, the CDR3 is TGTGCCAGCAGCGCCCCCACGGGACAGTATAACGAGCAGTTCTTC.

This chain connects TRBV27 to TRBJ1-3; TRBD1 is a possible D gene (5 bases). The CDR3 covers 15 residues. The V gene lost 4 bases and the J gene lost 4 bases, with 14 bases spanning the gap. Germline V lookup: CDR1 MNHEY, CDR2 SMNVEV (reference sequence). The CDR3 sequence is CASSSTGGLGNTIYF. CDR3 DNA: TGTGCCAGCAGTTCCACGGGGGGTTTGGGAAACACCATATATTTT.

The V gene is TRBV7-3, the J gene TRBJ1-1; no reliable D call. The CDR3 is made up of 13 amino acids. V lost 5 bases and J lost 5, with 12 bases in between. Per germline, CDR1 SGHTA and CDR2 FQGTGA. This CDR3 is CASSASTATEAFF. CDR3 sequence (DNA): TGTGCCAGCAGCGCATCAACCGCTACTGAAGCTTTCTTT.